These 19 T cell receptor beta chains came from one sample sequenced in a study of vaccination and CD4 T cells after COVID-19. The Oncomine TCR Beta short-read assay was what sequenced the DNA obtained from cultured CD4+ T cells. MiXCR was run by TCRdb on the PCR reads, yielding one entry per CDR3 protein. This sample has some 18,000 distinct CDR3 sequences; about 46% occur once, and the top ten carry approximately 7%. The antigens of these receptors remain unknown. Treatment in this sample: approximately 10-day PBMC culture with coronavirus spike peptide pools or control peptides (ViraFEST assay). This specimen was CD4+ T cells from blood, cultured in vitro, taken after SARS-CoV-2 vaccination. The receptor source for this set is a human donor who had recovered from COVID-19.

This clonotype was seen more than once but under ten times. J is TRBJ1-1 and V is TRBV20-1; 8 bases fit TRBD1. This CDR3 region has 12 residues. V lost 0 bases to trimming and J lost 11 bases; unmatched junction nucleotides: 5. Germline V gives CDR1 DFQATT, CDR2 SNEGSKA (reference sequence). The CDR3: CSARDPRGLAFF. The DNA of the CDR3 is TGCAGTGCTAGAGATCCCAGGGGGCTCGCTTTCTTT.

V is TRBV20-1 and J is TRBJ2-5; 10 nucleotides match TRBD2. This CDR3 region has 16 residues. Losses at the gene ends were 0 bases for V and 0 bases for J; bases not matched to a gene: 4. Germline assignment: CDR1 DFQATT and CDR2 SNEGSKA (reference sequence). CDR3 sequence: CSARDRLAGYQETQYF. CDR3 DNA sequence: TGCAGTGCTAGAGACAGACTAGCGGGCTACCAAGAGACCCAGTACTTC.

This clonotype has a handful of counts. This chain joins TRBV28 and TRBJ2-7; 7 bases fit TRBD1. Trimming at V came to 6 bases and at J to 0 bases, leaving 5 bases not matched to a gene. The germline V gene has CDR1 MDHEN and CDR2 SYDVKM. CDR3 length: 14 residues. The CDR3 DNA follows: TGTGCCAGCAGAGAAACAGGGGCCTCCTACGAGCAGTACTTC. This sequence encodes CASRETGASYEQYF.

By proportion, this clonotype is medium-sized (0.01 to 0.1%). The V gene is TRBV7-9, the J gene TRBJ2-1; TRBD2 agrees at 7 bases. J gave up 13 bases and V 7 bases, and 10 bases lay outside the gene matches. This CDR3 is 12 amino acids long. The germline gives CDR1 SEHNR, CDR2 FQNEAQ (reference sequence). This CDR3 is CASTSREDLQFF. CDR3 coding DNA: TGTGCCAGCACCTCCCGGGAGGACCTTCAGTTCTTC.

The chain joins TRBV6-1 to TRBJ2-5, with 9 bases aligning to TRBD1. Per germline, CDR1 MNHNS and CDR2 SASEGT. Trimming took 6 bases from V and 2 from J; bases not matched to a gene: 4. The CDR3 is 14 residues long. The CDR3 DNA sequence: TGTGCCAGCAGGGACAGGGGCCGTCAAGAGACCCAGTACTTC. Translating gives CASRDRGRQETQYF.

The rearrangement links TRBV10-3 to TRBJ2-1, with D perhaps TRBD1 (6 bases). Trimming cost V 3 bases and J 10 bases, with 13 bases left between them. The germline V gene encodes CDR1 ENHRY and CDR2 SYGVKD. The CDR3 totals 13 residues. The CDR3 sequence: CAISDLQGKEQFF. The CDR3 DNA reads as TGTGCCATCAGTGACCTACAGGGAAAAGAGCAGTTCTTC.

The chain recombines TRBV12-3 or TRBV12-4 with TRBJ1-1, with D perhaps matching TRBD1 (5 bases). The CDR3 has 15 amino acids. V was pared by 4 bases and J by 8 bases, with 20 bases between. CDR3 DNA: TGTGCCAGCAGTTCAGTTCGATTAGGTACAGGAGAAGCTTTCTTT. It specifies CASSSVRLGTGEAFF.

CDR3 DNA: TGTGCCAGCAGCCAAGATCACAGGGGGCTCTACAATGAGCAGTTCTTC. Residues: CASSQDHRGLYNEQFF. The chain has TRBV4-2 and TRBJ2-1; 9 bases map to TRBD1. Germline CDR1 reads LGHNA; CDR2 reads YNFKEQ. The V gene end was trimmed by 0 bases and the J gene end by 3 bases; junction bases not matched to a gene: 3. This CDR3 has 16 residues.

The rearrangement joins TRBV15 to TRBJ1-4; perhaps TRBD1 as D (5 bases). This CDR3 region has 16 residues. V was trimmed by 0 bases and J by 4 bases, leaving 12 bases between them. The germline gives CDR1 LNHNV, CDR2 YYDKDF (reference sequence). Here the CDR3 DNA reads TGTGCCACCAGCAGAGATATGGGGGGTGGTAATGAAAAACTGTTTTTT. This sequence encodes CATSRDMGGGNEKLFF.

The chain carries TRBV5-1 and TRBJ2-3, with 10 bases lining up with TRBD1. Germline CDR1 reads SGHRS; CDR2 reads YFSETQ. CDR3 length equals 15 residues. After removal of 4 bases from V and 4 bases from J, the junction contained 6 bases not matched to a gene. This CDR3 is CASSPTGTGADTQYF. The CDR3 nucleotides read TGCGCCAGCAGCCCCACCGGGACAGGGGCAGATACGCAGTATTTT.

The chain joins TRBV7-8 to TRBJ2-3, with D unclear. Trimming stripped 0 bases from V and 1 base from J, with 5 bases between. The CDR3 contains 14 residues. Germline lookup yields CDR1 SGHVS and CDR2 FQNEAQ. The CDR3 region is CASSLASGTDTQYF. The CDR3 nucleotides read TGTGCCAGCAGCTTAGCATCTGGCACAGATACGCAGTATTTT.

This clonotype came up a few times. The J gene is TRBJ2-3, the V gene TRBV6-1; D perhaps matches TRBD2 (6 bases). Germline values: CDR1 MNHNS, CDR2 SASEGT. V was trimmed by 5 bases and J by 3 bases, leaving 18 bases between them. The CDR3 loop spans 16 amino acids. Here the CDR3 reads CASSLLTVGRTDTQYF. The CDR3, as DNA: TGTGCCAGCAGTCTCTTGACAGTGGGGAGGACAGATACGCAGTATTTT.

The chain couples TRBV5-4 to TRBJ2-3; 11 bases map to TRBD2. After removal of 4 bases from V and 7 bases from J, the junction contained 5 bases not matched to a gene. CDR1 and CDR2 from the germline V gene are SGHNT and YYREEE (reference sequence). The CDR3 extends over 14 amino acids. Here the CDR3 DNA reads TGTGCCAGCAGCAAAGGGACTAGCGGAAATACGCAGTATTTT. It encodes CASSKGTSGNTQYF.

In nucleotides, the CDR3 is TGTGCCAGCTCACCTAAACAGGGCTCCATTTCCACTAACTATGGCTACACCTTC. This codes for CASSPKQGSISTNYGYTF. This chain connects TRBV18 to TRBJ1-2, with D tentatively TRBD1 (6 bases). V shed 3 bases and J shed 0 bases, with 20 bases lying between them. This CDR3 has 18 amino acids. The V gene's germline CDR1 is KGHSH and CDR2 LQKENI.

Only a few counts were recorded for this clonotype. CDR3 protein: CSASGQGDPYGYTF. CDR3 bases: TGCAGTGCTAGCGGTCAGGGCGACCCCTATGGCTACACCTTC. J is TRBJ1-2 and V is TRBV20-1, with a tentative D call TRBD1 (5 bases). Deletions cut 3 bases from V and 4 bases from J, with 15 bases between. There are 14 residues in the CDR3. Germline V gene lookup returns CDR1 DFQATT and CDR2 SNEGSKA (reference sequence).

This rearrangement joins TRBV18 to TRBJ2-3; tentative D call: TRBD1 (6 bases). Deletions cut 8 bases from V and 2 bases from J, with 17 bases between. CDR1 and CDR2 (germline): KGHSH, LQKENI. This CDR3 region has 15 residues. This CDR3 is CASTTGMGSTDTQYF. The CDR3 DNA sequence: TGTGCCAGCACTACAGGGATGGGGTCCACAGATACGCAGTATTTT.

This clonotype was detected only a few times. The chain joins TRBV7-3 to TRBJ2-3, with 7 bases identical to TRBD2. Trimming cost V 3 bases and J 4 bases; bases outside gene matches: 13. The V gene's germline CDR1 is SGHTA and CDR2 FQGTGA. This CDR3 has 17 residues. The CDR3 reads CASSLLGAGVGSDTQYF. CDR3 DNA sequence: TGTGCCAGCAGCTTGCTTGGGGCGGGAGTTGGGTCAGATACGCAGTATTTT.

In this sample, this clonotype turned up a few times. The chain is built from TRBV2 and TRBJ1-1; D is ambiguous. Per the germline V gene, CDR1 is SNHLY and CDR2 is FYNNEI. This CDR3 has 12 amino acids. The ends were cut back, 6 bases at V and 8 bases at J, with 13 bases in the middle. Here the CDR3 reads CASRKEITEAFF. CDR3 in DNA: TGTGCCAGCAGGAAAGAGATTACGGAAGCTTTCTTT.

This clonotype was detected only a few times. The chain recombines TRBV7-3 with TRBJ2-6, with D maybe TRBD2 (7 bases). Per germline, CDR1 SGHTA and CDR2 FQGTGA. V lost 5 bases, J lost 0 bases, and 11 bases lay in between. The CDR3 extends over 16 amino acids. CDR3 nucleotide sequence: TGTGCCAGCAGCCTAGGGGGGGGCTCTGGGGCCAACGTCCTGACTTTC. This sequence encodes CASSLGGGSGANVLTF.